A single sample is the source of the 26 T cell receptor beta chains below, sequenced in a study of blood T cell repertoires in COVID-19. Produced via immunoSEQ multiplex PCR; TCRdb's table is partial and in-frame only. The table has around 60,000 clones, around 81% seen once. Sequenced material: peripheral blood. These receptors were collected from an elderly woman with active or convalescent COVID-19.

V and J are TRBV29-1 and TRBJ1-1; 9 nucleotides align to TRBD1. This CDR3 region has 12 residues. With V trimmed by 7 bases and J by 5 bases, 5 bases remained unmatched. The germline gives CDR1 SQVTM, CDR2 ANQGSEA. CDR3 residues: CSAGQGKTEAFF. The CDR3 bases are TGCAGCGCTGGACAGGGGAAGACTGAAGCTTTCTTT.

CDR3 protein: CASSLDQTGYNSPLHF. The CDR3 DNA sequence: TGTGCCAGCAGCTTAGATCAAACAGGCTATAATTCACCCCTCCACTTT. The chain carries TRBV11-2 and TRBJ1-6; tentative D call: TRBD1 (5 bases). The CDR3 consists of 16 residues. The ends were cut back, 0 bases at V and 3 bases at J, with 9 bases in the middle. Germline values: CDR1 SGHAT, CDR2 FQNNGV. Complete variable domain (other parts from reference TRBV11-2 and TRBJ1-6): EAGVAQSPRYKIIEKRQSVAFWCNPISGHATLYWYQQILGQGPKLLIQFQNNGVVDDSQLPKDRFSAERLKGVDSTLKIQPAKLEDSAVYLCASSLDQTGYNSPLHFGNGTRLTVT.

Only a few counts were recorded for this clone. The genes are TRBV5-1 and TRBJ2-3; TRBD1 aligns across 11 bases. Losses at the gene ends were 4 bases for V and 1 base for J; bases not matched to a gene: 5. This CDR3 region has 16 residues. Germline V CDR1 and CDR2: SGHRS, YFSETQ. This CDR3 is CASSLGQGGRTDTQYF. For the CDR3, the DNA is TGCGCCAGCAGCCTGGGACAGGGGGGGCGCACAGATACGCAGTATTTT.

The V and J genes are TRBV24-1 and TRBJ1-1, with D maybe TRBD1 (5 bases). Germline lookup yields CDR1 KGHDR and CDR2 SFDVKD. The CDR3 covers 16 residues. The ends were cut back, 4 bases at V and 1 base at J, with 15 bases in the middle. In DNA, the CDR3 is TGTGCCACCAGTGACGCCCGACAGCGGGGGAACACTGAAGCTTTCTTT. Encoded protein: CATSDARQRGNTEAFF.

The CDR3 nucleotides are TGTGCCAGCAGCCGACGGGGGGCAGATACGCAGTATTTT. Translated, it gives CASSRRGADTQYF. The V call is TRBV12-1, the J call TRBJ2-3; TRBD2, the D gene given by the table, was not confirmed from the DNA. TRBV12-1 constitutes a pseudogene. The CDR3 spans 13 residues.

The rearrangement links TRBV2 to TRBJ2-7; the D gene is possibly TRBD2 (6 bases). Trimming pared 8 bases from V and 5 bases from J, leaving 19 bases between. CDR1 is SNHLY, CDR2 FYNNEI, per germline. The CDR3 has 14 amino acids. The DNA of the CDR3 is TGTGCCAGCCGCGGGAAGGGAGAAATCCACGAGCAGTACTTC. Translation: CASRGKGEIHEQYF.

This clone was seen a handful of times. The chain joins TRBV6-6 to TRBJ1-5; 9 bases are shared with TRBD1. The CDR3 contains 14 residues. Germline V lookup: CDR1 MNHNY, CDR2 SVGAGI (reference sequence). After removal of 7 bases from V and 6 bases from J, the junction contained 7 bases not matched to a gene. The CDR3 DNA reads TGTGCCAGCAATGCACAGGGGGCGAGTCAGCCCCAGCATTTT. This translates into CASNAQGASQPQHF.

The chain has TRBV10-2 and TRBJ2-2; D unclear. V was cut by 3 bases and J by 1 base, with 6 bases left in between. This CDR3 comprises 14 residues. Germline V lookup: CDR1 WSHSY, CDR2 SAAADI. CDR3 amino acids: CASSETRNTGELFF. CDR3 sequence (DNA): TGCGCCAGCAGTGAAACCAGGAACACCGGGGAGCTGTTTTTT.

The chain links TRBV4-1 to TRBJ1-5, with D possibly matching TRBD1 (5 bases). This CDR3 has 14 residues. V was trimmed by 0 bases and J by 6 bases, leaving 9 bases between them. Germline V gene lookup returns CDR1 MGHRA and CDR2 YSYEKL. The CDR3 bases are TGCGCCAGCAGCCAAGAAGGGGCGCGTCAGCCCCAGCATTTT. Residues: CASSQEGARQPQHF.

The chain is built from TRBV28 and TRBJ1-5; 7 bases agree with TRBD1. V lost 5 bases and J lost 3; bases outside the gene matches: 7. Germline CDR1 is MDHEN and CDR2 is SYDVKM. The CDR3 covers 15 residues. The CDR3 coding sequence is TGTGCCAGCAGTAGACTCAGGGGGTCCAATCAGCCCCAGCATTTT. Translating it yields CASSRLRGSNQPQHF.

The genes are TRBV28 and TRBJ2-1; 7 nucleotides align to TRBD2. V lost 8 bases and J lost 4; bases outside the gene matches: 8. The CDR3 has 14 amino acids. Germline CDR1 is MDHEN and CDR2 is SYDVKM. CDR3 region: CASWGSGEYNEQFF. In DNA, the CDR3 is TGTGCCAGCTGGGGGAGCGGGGAGTACAATGAGCAGTTCTTC.

The chain has TRBV18 and TRBJ1-6; 10 bases match TRBD1. From germline, CDR1 is KGHSH and CDR2 LQKENI. Unmatched junction bases numbered 5, after V lost 2 bases and J lost 10 bases. The CDR3 loop spans 15 amino acids. The CDR3 sequence: CASSPSGTGESPLHF. Here the CDR3 DNA reads TGTGCCAGCTCACCATCCGGGACAGGGGAATCACCCCTCCACTTT.

The rearrangement links TRBV29-1 to TRBJ1-2, with no clear D. Germline CDR1 is SQVTM and CDR2 is ANQGSEA. Trimming stripped 0 bases from V and 0 bases from J, with 5 bases between. The CDR3 contains 13 residues. The CDR3 nucleotides are TGCAGCGTTGAAGATACAGCTAACTATGGCTACACCTTC. As protein: CSVEDTANYGYTF.

This CDR3 reads CASSTRAGTNTGELFF. Here the CDR3 DNA reads TGTGCCAGCAGCACCCGTGCAGGGACAAACACCGGGGAGCTGTTTTTT. The chain is built from TRBV21-1 and TRBJ2-2; the table's D gene call, TRBD1, was not cross checked with the DNA. TRBV21-1 is a listed pseudogene. The CDR3 spans 16 residues.

The V gene is TRBV27, the J gene TRBJ2-7, with TRBD1 matching 12 bases. The V gene's germline CDR1 is MNHEY and CDR2 SMNVEV (reference sequence). This CDR3 spans 15 amino acids. Trimming took 3 bases from V and 1 from J; bases not matched to a gene: 1. CDR3 nucleotides: TGTGCCAGCAGTTTGGGACAGGGGGCTTCCTACGAGCAGTACTTC. This codes for CASSLGQGASYEQYF.

This chain connects TRBV5-1 to TRBJ2-5; no firm D call. The CDR3 is 13 amino acids. V lost 5 bases to trimming and J lost 1 base, with 9 bases between them. In germline, CDR1 is SGHRS, CDR2 YFSETQ. DNA of the CDR3: TGCGCCAGCAGGGGCCATTCCCAAGAGACCCAGTACTTC. This codes for CASRGHSQETQYF.

The chain's CDR3 is CASSSGGKGEQYF. The CDR3, as DNA: TGTGCCAGCAGTTCGGGGGGGAAAGGCGAGCAGTACTTC. The chain employs TRBV27 and TRBJ2-7; TRBD2 aligns across 8 bases. There are 13 residues in the CDR3. Germline V gene sequence: CDR1 MNHEY, CDR2 SMNVEV (reference sequence). Trimming cost V 4 bases and J 6 bases; bases outside gene matches: 5.

This chain joins TRBV5-1 and TRBJ1-2; D is ambiguous. With 4 bases removed from V and 5 bases from J, the gap between germline ends came to 24 bases. This CDR3 is 17 amino acids long. Per the germline V gene, CDR1 is SGHRS and CDR2 is YFSETQ. The CDR3 bases are TGCGCCAGCAGCCCACAATGGGAGGCTGTAGGGCATTATGGCTACACCTTC. This encodes CASSPQWEAVGHYGYTF.

The chain recombines TRBV7-8 with TRBJ2-7, with TRBD1 as a possible D gene (5 bases). CDR1 and CDR2 from the germline V gene are SGHVS and FQNEAQ. This CDR3 region has 16 residues. V dropped 1 base and J dropped 6 bases, with 19 bases sitting between them. The CDR3 here is CASSLVSWQGRSEQYF. In DNA form, the CDR3 reads TGTGCCAGCAGCTTAGTTAGTTGGCAGGGTCGGTCCGAGCAGTACTTC.

The rearrangement joins TRBV19 to TRBJ1-2; tentative D call: TRBD1 (6 bases). This CDR3 is built from 15 residues. Germline V gene sequence: CDR1 LNHDA, CDR2 SQIVND (reference sequence). V lost 3 bases and J 4 bases, leaving 15 bases between the germline ends. The CDR3 here is CASSILDRPAYGYTF. The DNA for the CDR3 is TGTGCCAGTAGTATCCTGGACAGACCCGCCTATGGCTACACCTTC. Combining the CDR3 with reference TRBV19 and TRBJ1-2 gives the whole variable domain DGGITQSPKYLFRKEGQNVTLSCEQNLNHDAMYWYRQDPGQGLRLIYYSQIVNDFQKGDIAEGYSVSREKKESFPLTVTSAQKNPTAFYLCASSILDRPAYGYTFGSGTRLTVV.

This chain joins TRBV27 and TRBJ1-1; D is ambiguous. Trimming left V 1 base short and J 5 bases short, with 8 bases between. In germline, CDR1 is MNHEY, CDR2 SMNVEV (reference sequence). This CDR3 comprises 13 residues. The CDR3 sequence: CASSLWTGTEAFF. The CDR3 DNA sequence: TGTGCCAGCAGTTTATGGACTGGGACTGAAGCTTTCTTT.

The CDR3: CASSGSGEPYEQYF. The DNA for the CDR3 is TGTGCCAGCAGCGGTAGCGGGGAGCCCTACGAGCAGTACTTC. The V call is TRBV9, the J call TRBJ2-7, with 8 bases lining up with TRBD2. This CDR3 spans 14 amino acids. CDR1 is SGDLS, CDR2 YYNGEE, per germline. V was clipped by 3 bases and J by 2 bases; unmatched bases: 4.

V usage is TRBV24-1 and J usage is TRBJ1-6; D remains ambiguous. Trimming removed 11 bases at V and 2 bases at J, with 24 bases between. The CDR3 has 18 amino acids. The germline V gene has CDR1 KGHDR and CDR2 SFDVKD. The CDR3 loop is CAITPRLFEEPYNSPLHF. CDR3 nucleotide sequence: TGTGCCATCACCCCTCGACTTTTTGAGGAACCCTATAATTCACCCCTCCACTTT.

This sequence joins TRBV7-2 and TRBJ2-5, with TRBD2 identical over 14 bases. After removal of 3 bases from V and 2 bases from J, the junction contained 2 bases not matched to a gene. The CDR3 totals 16 residues. In germline, CDR1 is SGHTA, CDR2 FQGNSA. The CDR3 coding sequence is TGTGCCAGCAGCTTGGGACTAGCGGGAGCACAAGAGACCCAGTACTTC. Encoded protein: CASSLGLAGAQETQYF.

The chain carries TRBV14 and TRBJ2-3; maybe TRBD1 (6 bases). Trimming took 5 bases from V and 5 from J, leaving 14 bases between them. The CDR3 sequence is 14 residues long. Germline CDR1 is SGHDN and CDR2 is FVKESK. CDR3 nucleotide sequence: TGTGCCAGCAGCAACACAGGGCTCAAAGATACGCAGTATTTT. This encodes CASSNTGLKDTQYF.

This chain links TRBV28 with TRBJ1-1; unclear D gene. This CDR3 is built from 13 residues. Germline CDR1 and CDR2: MDHEN and SYDVKM. V lost 3 bases, J lost 1 base, and 6 bases lay in between. In DNA, the CDR3 is TGTGCCAGCAGTTTTCGCAGGAACACTGAAGCTTTCTTT. Its protein is CASSFRRNTEAFF.